This T cell receptor (beta chain) stems from a study of blood T cell repertoires in COVID-19. Profiling relied on immunoSEQ multiplex PCR, and the TCRdb table lists in-frame clones only, not all of them. This sample has a few hundred thousand clones, with 70% to 90% found just once. This CDR3 spans 15 amino acids. Germline V gives CDR1 GTSNPN, CDR2 SVGIG (reference sequence). V lost 2 bases to trimming and J lost 1 base, with 14 bases between them. This clonotype was obtained from a woman aged 30 to 39 who had been exposed to COVID-19. The chain links TRBV30 to TRBJ1-2; D gene unclear. Material for sequencing was PBMCs or T cells enriched from blood (not recorded which). CDR3 in DNA: TGTGCCTGGAGTTACGGGGAGGGCTATAACTATGGCTACACCTTC. Translating it yields CAWSYGEGYNYGYTF.